Each of the 24 T cell receptor beta chains below was sequenced from the same sample in a study of response to subunit inactivated influenza vaccine. TCRdb redid the calling of the RT-PCR reads with MiXCR, one entry per CDR3 protein. The table has approximately 570,000 distinct CDR3 sequences, approximately 7.6% seen once. This sample comprised PBMCs from blood, obtained around 25 months after vaccination. Receptor source: a man aged 50 to 75 who received an inactivated influenza vaccine.

There are a few counts of this clonotype. The CDR3 nucleotides read TGTGCCAGCAGCTTTTCGCAGGGCAAAGGCGAGCAGTACTTC. Translation gives CASSFSQGKGEQYF. The chain has TRBV7-2 and TRBJ2-7, with D possibly TRBD1 on 5 matching bases. Trimming left V 3 bases short and J 6 bases short, with 15 bases between. In germline, CDR1 is SGHTA, CDR2 FQGNSA. CDR3 size: 14 residues.

Only a few counts were recorded for this clonotype. CDR3 region: CASSYRLVNTDTQYF. The CDR3 region has the DNA TGTGCCAGCAGTTACCGACTAGTGAATACAGATACGCAGTATTTT. The rearrangement uses TRBV6-2 or TRBV6-3 and TRBJ2-3; TRBD2 might be the D (6 bases). CDR3 size: 15 residues. Trimming cost V 2 bases and J 3 bases, with 12 bases left between them. Germline CDR1 reads MNHEY; CDR2 reads SVGEGT.

This chain connects TRBV25-1 to TRBJ2-5, with D perhaps matching TRBD2 (6 bases). Trimming took off 3 bases at V and 2 bases at J, with 10 bases between the two ends. This CDR3 region has 14 residues. Per germline, CDR1 MGHDK and CDR2 SYGVNS. The CDR3 nucleotides are TGTGCCAGCAGTGAGTGGGACTCTCAAGAGACCCAGTACTTC. It encodes CASSEWDSQETQYF.

V and J are TRBV12-3 or TRBV12-4 and TRBJ1-2; 11 nucleotides agree with TRBD1. This CDR3 comprises 14 residues. Unmatched junction bases numbered 7, after V lost 6 bases and J lost 7 bases. The CDR3, as DNA: TGTGCCAGCAGCCCGGACAGGGGGCTCGGTGGCTACACCTTC. It codes for CASSPDRGLGGYTF.

This clonotype turned up a few times. This chain joins TRBV5-1 and TRBJ2-7, with TRBD1 matching 7 bases. Germline V lookup: CDR1 SGHRS, CDR2 YFSETQ. Trimming removed 3 bases from V and 2 bases from J; junction bases left unmatched: 5. CDR3 length: 14 amino acids. Here the CDR3 reads CASSSRTGTYEQYF. CDR3 sequence (DNA): TGCGCCAGCAGCTCAAGGACAGGTACCTACGAGCAGTACTTC.

The chain is built from TRBV5-6 and TRBJ2-3; a possible D gene is TRBD2 (5 bases). Germline V gene lookup returns CDR1 SGHDT and CDR2 YYEEEE. Trimming cost V 0 bases and J 5 bases, with 10 bases left between them. The CDR3 totals 14 residues. The CDR3 bases are TGTGCCAGCAGCTTGGAGGGAGAAGGAGATACGCAGTATTTT. It codes for CASSLEGEGDTQYF.

This clonotype has a handful of counts. The chain has TRBV5-1 and TRBJ2-7; D tentatively reads TRBD1 or TRBD2 (6 bases each). Germline V gene sequence: CDR1 SGHRS, CDR2 YFSETQ. The CDR3 spans 15 residues. V was cut by 6 bases and J by 3 bases, with 19 bases left in between. The DNA for the CDR3 is TGCGCCAGCAAGGGGGAACCCCTGGGAGGCTACGAGCAGTACTTC. Encoded protein: CASKGEPLGGYEQYF.

In its sample, this clonotype was seen a few times. The rearrangement joins TRBV12-3 or TRBV12-4 to TRBJ1-5; weak D call: TRBD1 (5 bases). V lost 6 bases and J 11 bases, leaving 14 bases between the germline ends. The CDR3 extends over 12 amino acids. The CDR3 DNA is TGTGCCAGCAGGGACAAGGGGCTAACCCAGCATTTT. It yields the protein CASRDKGLTQHF.

This clonotype was counted only a few times. The chain is built from TRBV11-2 and TRBJ2-5, with D uncertain. Trimming cost V 4 bases and J 7 bases, with 10 bases left between them. The CDR3 extends over 12 amino acids. Germline CDR1 SGHAT, CDR2 FQNNGV. CDR3 DNA: TGTGCCAGCAGCTGGGTTGGTGGGACCCAGTACTTC. Its translation is CASSWVGGTQYF.

This clonotype was detected only a few times. This chain links TRBV20-1 with TRBJ1-6; D is undetermined. There are 12 residues in the CDR3. Germline V CDR1 and CDR2: DFQATT, SNEGSKA (reference sequence). The V gene lost 0 bases and the J gene lost 9 bases, with 6 bases spanning the gap. CDR3 protein: CSARDRVSPLHF. CDR3 DNA: TGCAGTGCTAGAGATCGGGTTTCACCCCTCCACTTT.

This clonotype was seen only a few times. The chain joins TRBV7-3 to TRBJ2-3, with 9 bases aligning to TRBD2. The length of the CDR3 is 15 residues. The ends lost 5 bases at V and 3 bases at J; junction bases unmatched: 6. Germline V gene lookup returns CDR1 SGHTA and CDR2 FQGTGA. Here the CDR3 reads CASSQTGLATDTQYF. In DNA, the CDR3 is TGTGCCAGCAGCCAAACGGGACTAGCAACAGATACGCAGTATTTT.

This clonotype was seen more than once but under ten times. The chain carries TRBV29-1 and TRBJ1-4; possible D gene TRBD1, 6 bases. Germline V gives CDR1 SQVTM, CDR2 ANQGSEA. The CDR3 spans 13 residues. V shed 3 bases and J shed 8 bases, with 13 bases lying between them. CDR3 nucleotides: TGCAGCGTTGAGGGGGCCTTCAACGAAAAACTGTTTTTT. Its translation is CSVEGAFNEKLFF.

Many counts were recorded for this clonotype. The J gene is TRBJ1-6, the V gene TRBV20-1; weak D call: TRBD1 (5 bases). The CDR3 totals 13 residues. V lost 5 bases to trimming and J lost 7 bases, with 12 bases between them. From germline, CDR1 is DFQATT and CDR2 SNEGSKA (reference sequence). CDR3 sequence (DNA): TGCAGTGCTCGAAGCGAGGGGAATTCACCCCTCCACTTT. Its protein is CSARSEGNSPLHF.

The chain recombines TRBV29-1 with TRBJ2-7; 13 nucleotides line up with TRBD2. Germline CDR1 is SQVTM and CDR2 is ANQGSEA. V shed 4 bases, J shed 4 bases, and the junction held 4 bases outside the gene matches. CDR3 length equals 14 residues. The CDR3 DNA sequence: TGCAGCGTTGCAACGGGACTAGCGGGATACGAGCAGTACTTC. Translated, it gives CSVATGLAGYEQYF.

This clonotype was seen ten or more times. The chain links TRBV11-2 to TRBJ2-3; the D call may be TRBD1 or TRBD2 (5 bases each). The CDR3 length is 15 residues. The germline V gene encodes CDR1 SGHAT and CDR2 FQNNGV. Trimming cost V 1 base and J 2 bases, with 10 bases left between them. In DNA form, the CDR3 reads TGTGCCAGCAGCTTAGGGCAGGGACCCACAGATACGCAGTATTTT. Protein product: CASSLGQGPTDTQYF.

This clonotype was seen repeatedly, ten times or more. The rearrangement uses TRBV4-1 and TRBJ1-2; D gene ambiguous. Between the trimmed V and J ends, which lost 0 bases and 2 bases, there was a span of 7 bases. The CDR3 sequence is 14 residues long. Looked up from germline, CDR1 is MGHRA and CDR2 is YSYEKL. As DNA, the CDR3 is TGCGCCAGCAGCCAAGATAACCGCAACTATGGCTACACCTTC. This encodes CASSQDNRNYGYTF.

This clonotype was counted many times. The chain links TRBV5-1 to TRBJ2-3, with 7 bases that match TRBD2. The V gene end was trimmed by 7 bases and the J gene end by 1 base; junction bases not matched to a gene: 12. CDR1 SGHRS and CDR2 YFSETQ come from the germline V gene. The CDR3 runs to 16 residues. The CDR3 loop is CASSPGLDLRTDTQYF. The CDR3 bases are TGCGCCAGCTCTCCTGGACTAGATTTACGCACAGATACGCAGTATTTT.

This clonotype appeared many times. The chain has TRBV6-2 or TRBV6-3 and TRBJ2-2, with 9 bases aligning to TRBD1. The CDR3 has 14 amino acids. Germline values: CDR1 MNHEY, CDR2 SVGEGT. V dropped 8 bases and J dropped 5; count of bases not matched to a gene: 6. Here the CDR3 DNA reads TGTGCCAGCGGTCGGACAGGGGTGACCGGGGAGCTGTTTTTT. As protein: CASGRTGVTGELFF.

The chain has TRBV11-2 and TRBJ1-1; the D is unclear. Trimming removed 5 bases from V and 0 bases from J, with 10 bases in between. This CDR3 is built from 14 residues. CDR1 SGHAT and CDR2 FQNNGV come from the germline V gene. The CDR3 region is CASSPGPMNTEAFF. As DNA, the CDR3 is TGTGCCAGCAGCCCTGGGCCTATGAACACTGAAGCTTTCTTT.

This clonotype was found many times. The chain is built from TRBV13 and TRBJ2-3; 9 nucleotides align to TRBD1. CDR3 length: 15 residues. J was trimmed by 4 bases and V by 4 bases; bases with no gene match: 6. CDR1 is PRHDT and CDR2 is FYEKMQ in the germline V gene (reference sequence). In nucleotides, the CDR3 is TGTGCCAGCAGCTCGCGGGACAGGGCTTCAGATACGCAGTATTTT. This sequence encodes CASSSRDRASDTQYF.

The chain combines TRBV6-1 with TRBJ1-2, with TRBD1 matching over 7 bases. The germline V gene encodes CDR1 MNHNS and CDR2 SASEGT. This CDR3 spans 14 amino acids. V shed 7 bases and J 8 bases; nucleotides not matched to a gene: 13. CDR3 amino acids: CASNRGGRAGGYTF. The CDR3 DNA reads as TGTGCCAGCAACCGAGGGGGCAGGGCGGGCGGCTACACCTTC.

The chain carries TRBV7-2 and TRBJ1-4; TRBD1 aligns across 11 bases. From germline, CDR1 is SGHTA and CDR2 FQGNSA. V shed 4 bases and J 6 bases; nucleotides not matched to a gene: 10. The length of the CDR3 is 17 residues. The CDR3 reads CASSSGQGAFNHEKLFF. The CDR3 DNA reads TGTGCCAGCAGCTCCGGACAGGGGGCATTCAATCATGAAAAACTGTTTTTT.

The chain links TRBV7-2 to TRBJ2-1; TRBD1 agrees at 7 bases. Per germline, CDR1 SGHTA and CDR2 FQGNSA. The CDR3 is made up of 15 amino acids. With 5 bases clipped from V and 7 bases from J, the junction kept 11 bases outside the gene matches. In nucleotides, the CDR3 is TGTGCCAGCAGCCTAACCAGGGGGATTATGAATGAGCAGTTCTTC. This codes for CASSLTRGIMNEQFF.

The V and J genes are TRBV9 and TRBJ2-2; TRBD2 aligns across 11 bases. The V gene end was trimmed by 4 bases and the J gene end by 6 bases; junction bases not matched to a gene: 2. The CDR3 covers 14 residues. The V gene's germline CDR1 is SGDLS and CDR2 YYNGEE. This CDR3 is CASSSSGGAGELFF. DNA of the CDR3: TGTGCCAGCAGCAGTAGCGGGGGGGCCGGGGAGCTGTTTTTT.